Listed below are T cell receptor beta chains from one sample, sequenced in a study of naive and memory T cell subsets. TCRdb re-called the UMI-ligation and nested PCR reads through MiXCR, storing one row per CDR3 protein. The data hold roughly 99,000 distinct CDR3 sequences, with 11% observed a single time. What was sequenced was naive CD4+ T cells from blood. The source of these receptors is a human donor in good health. Each CDR3 is given with its conserved first and last residue. The D gene is left open where the match is weak. Expanded clones are given a class, and other clones once, few, many or no size at all.

d_call: .; v_call: TRBV12-3/TRBV12-4; clone_size: .; j_call: TRBJ2-5; cdr3_nt: TGTGCCAGCAGTCCGCGACAGTTTGGAGAGACCCAGTACTTC; cdr3_aa: CASSPRQFGETQYF
d_call: .; v_call: TRBV19; clone_size: .; j_call: TRBJ1-1; cdr3_nt: TGTGCCAGTAGTAGTCCGACCGGAATCTCACACACTGAAGCTTTCTTT; cdr3_aa: CASSSPTGISHTEAFF
d_call: .; v_call: TRBV6-6; clone_size: .; j_call: TRBJ1-2; cdr3_nt: TGTGCCAGCAGGGTGGAAGCTAACTATGGCTACACCTTC; cdr3_aa: CASRVEANYGYTF
d_call: .; v_call: TRBV4-3; clone_size: .; j_call: TRBJ2-1; cdr3_nt: TGCGCCAGCAGCCAAGTTGATGGGAGCTCCTACAATGAGCAGTTCTTC; cdr3_aa: CASSQVDGSSYNEQFF
d_call: .; v_call: TRBV20-1; clone_size: few; j_call: TRBJ2-7; cdr3_nt: TGCAGTGCGAAAAGGTGGGGCGCCCAGTACTTC; cdr3_aa: CSAKRWGAQYF
d_call: .; v_call: TRBV18; clone_size: .; j_call: TRBJ1-1; cdr3_nt: TGTGCCAGCTCACCACCGATACAGGGAGGGTTGACTGAAGCTTTCTTT; cdr3_aa: CASSPPIQGGLTEAFF
d_call: .; v_call: TRBV6-1; clone_size: .; j_call: TRBJ1-5; cdr3_nt: TGTGCCAGCAGTCCAGTCGGGTATAGCAATCAGCCCCAGCATTTT; cdr3_aa: CASSPVGYSNQPQHF
d_call: .; v_call: TRBV29-1; clone_size: few; j_call: TRBJ1-5; cdr3_nt: TGCAGCGTTGAAGAGGGGGCCTGGGGGACCCAGCATTTT; cdr3_aa: CSVEEGAWGTQHF
d_call: .; v_call: TRBV2; clone_size: .; j_call: TRBJ2-5; cdr3_nt: TGTGCCAGCACTACAACTCAAGAGACCCAGTACTTC; cdr3_aa: CASTTTQETQYF
d_call: .; v_call: TRBV24-1; clone_size: many; j_call: TRBJ2-3; cdr3_nt: TGTGCCACCAGTGATTCCATCAGCACGCAGTATTTT; cdr3_aa: CATSDSISTQYF
d_call: TRBD1; v_call: TRBV6-6; clone_size: few; j_call: TRBJ2-7; cdr3_nt: TGTGCCAGCAGTTACGGACAGGGCAGCTCCTACGAGCAGTACTTC; cdr3_aa: CASSYGQGSSYEQYF
d_call: TRBD2; v_call: TRBV10-3; clone_size: few; j_call: TRBJ2-7; cdr3_nt: TGTGCCATCAGTGAGTTACTAGCGGGAGAGCAGTACTTC; cdr3_aa: CAISELLAGEQYF
d_call: TRBD1; v_call: TRBV5-7; clone_size: few; j_call: TRBJ2-4; cdr3_nt: TGTGCCAGCAGCTCCCTATACAGGGGGCCAGCCAAAAACATTCAGTACTTC; cdr3_aa: CASSSLYRGPAKNIQYF
d_call: .; v_call: TRBV29-1; clone_size: few; j_call: TRBJ2-1; cdr3_nt: TGCAGCGTCGTCCCTAGCGTCCGGGCCCCATCCTACAATGAGCAGTTCTTC; cdr3_aa: CSVVPSVRAPSYNEQFF
d_call: TRBD1; v_call: TRBV6-6; clone_size: many; j_call: TRBJ2-5; cdr3_nt: TGTGCCAGCAGTTTCCGGGACAGGGGGCAGGAGACCCAGTACTTC; cdr3_aa: CASSFRDRGQETQYF
d_call: .; v_call: TRBV25-1; clone_size: .; j_call: TRBJ1-2; cdr3_nt: TGTGCCAGCAGTAGGACAGTTTCGGGCTACACCTTC; cdr3_aa: CASSRTVSGYTF
d_call: .; v_call: TRBV12-3/TRBV12-4; clone_size: .; j_call: TRBJ2-7; cdr3_nt: TGTGCCAGCAGAGAACCGGGACGCAGCTACGAGCAGTACTTC; cdr3_aa: CASREPGRSYEQYF
d_call: .; v_call: TRBV20-1; clone_size: many; j_call: TRBJ2-2; cdr3_nt: TGCAGTGCGGTGCAGGGTACCGGGGAGCTGTTTTTT; cdr3_aa: CSAVQGTGELFF
d_call: .; v_call: TRBV10-3; clone_size: many; j_call: TRBJ2-7; cdr3_nt: TGTGCCATCAGTGGGACTATTTCCTACGAGCAGTACTTC; cdr3_aa: CAISGTISYEQYF
d_call: .; v_call: TRBV6-4; clone_size: many; j_call: TRBJ2-1; cdr3_nt: TGTGCCAGCAGTGACTCGGCCTCTCCGGCTGATGAGCAGTTCTTC; cdr3_aa: CASSDSASPADEQFF
d_call: TRBD2; v_call: TRBV7-3; clone_size: few; j_call: TRBJ2-3; cdr3_nt: TGTGCCAGCAGCTTACGGCCAAGCGGGACTAGCACAGATACGCAGTATTTT; cdr3_aa: CASSLRPSGTSTDTQYF
d_call: .; v_call: TRBV7-2; clone_size: few; j_call: TRBJ1-2; cdr3_nt: TGTGCCAGCAGCTTAGGGGGGACCCTACCGCTGGGCTACACCTTC; cdr3_aa: CASSLGGTLPLGYTF
d_call: .; v_call: TRBV18; clone_size: many; j_call: TRBJ1-1; cdr3_nt: TGTGCCAGCTCACCGGACAGAATGAACACTGAAGCTTTCTTT; cdr3_aa: CASSPDRMNTEAFF
d_call: TRBD1; v_call: TRBV7-2; clone_size: few; j_call: TRBJ2-3; cdr3_nt: TGTGCCAGCAGCCGGGACAGAAGCACAGATACGCAGTATTTT; cdr3_aa: CASSRDRSTDTQYF
d_call: TRBD1; v_call: TRBV19; clone_size: few; j_call: TRBJ1-1; cdr3_nt: TGTGCCAGTAGTTCCCAGGGGGTCGGTATAACTGAAGCTTTCTTT; cdr3_aa: CASSSQGVGITEAFF
d_call: TRBD2; v_call: TRBV29-1; clone_size: .; j_call: TRBJ2-3; cdr3_nt: TGCAGCGTAGCGGGGGGAAAGCCAGATACGCAGTATTTT; cdr3_aa: CSVAGGKPDTQYF
d_call: .; v_call: TRBV6-1; clone_size: many; j_call: TRBJ2-1; cdr3_nt: TGTGCCAGCAGTGTACTTCCGGGACTCCCTGCCGCAAGTGAGCAGTTCTTC; cdr3_aa: CASSVLPGLPAASEQFF
d_call: .; v_call: TRBV27; clone_size: many; j_call: TRBJ2-3; cdr3_nt: TGTGCCAGCAGTTTACAGGGCGGCCGAATTAGCACAGATACGCAGTATTTT; cdr3_aa: CASSLQGGRISTDTQYF
d_call: .; v_call: TRBV29-1; clone_size: .; j_call: TRBJ1-1; cdr3_nt: TGCAGCGTTGCGGGCTCAGTGAGTCCTGAAGCTTTCTTT; cdr3_aa: CSVAGSVSPEAFF
d_call: .; v_call: TRBV7-2; clone_size: few; j_call: TRBJ1-1; cdr3_nt: TGTGCCAGCAGCTTTCTGGGGGAGAACACTGAAGCTTTCTTT; cdr3_aa: CASSFLGENTEAFF
d_call: TRBD2; v_call: TRBV29-1; clone_size: .; j_call: TRBJ2-1; cdr3_nt: TGCAGCGTTGATAGGACTAGCGGGATCCCCAATGAGCAGTTCTTC; cdr3_aa: CSVDRTSGIPNEQFF
d_call: TRBD1; v_call: TRBV7-3; clone_size: .; j_call: TRBJ2-5; cdr3_nt: TGTGCCAGCAGCCTCAGGACAGGGCGAGGGGGAGAGACCCAGTACTTC; cdr3_aa: CASSLRTGRGGETQYF
d_call: .; v_call: TRBV11-1; clone_size: many; j_call: TRBJ2-5; cdr3_nt: TGTGCCAGCAGCTTACGAGGGGGCCAAGAGACCCAGTACTTC; cdr3_aa: CASSLRGGQETQYF
d_call: .; v_call: TRBV5-6; clone_size: .; j_call: TRBJ1-2; cdr3_nt: TGTGCCAGCAGCCCAAACCGGGGAGGCTACACCTTC; cdr3_aa: CASSPNRGGYTF
d_call: TRBD1; v_call: TRBV7-8; clone_size: many; j_call: TRBJ1-5; cdr3_nt: TGTGCCAGCAGCCTTAGACAGGGCGATCAGCCCCAGCATTTT; cdr3_aa: CASSLRQGDQPQHF
d_call: .; v_call: TRBV28; clone_size: many; j_call: TRBJ1-6; cdr3_nt: TGTGCCAGCAGTCCCGGACAACTTTATAATTCACCCCTCCACTTT; cdr3_aa: CASSPGQLYNSPLHF
d_call: TRBD1; v_call: TRBV20-1; clone_size: many; j_call: TRBJ2-3; cdr3_nt: TGCAGTGCAAAAGGGACAGGGGAAACTTTCACAGATACGCAGTATTTT; cdr3_aa: CSAKGTGETFTDTQYF
d_call: .; v_call: TRBV20-1; clone_size: many; j_call: TRBJ1-6; cdr3_nt: TGCAGTGCTAGATGGACAGCCTCTAATTCACCCCTCCACTTT; cdr3_aa: CSARWTASNSPLHF
d_call: TRBD2; v_call: TRBV4-3; clone_size: few; j_call: TRBJ2-7; cdr3_nt: TGCGCCAGCTCAATCCTGGGAGGGGACGAGCAGTACTTC; cdr3_aa: CASSILGGDEQYF